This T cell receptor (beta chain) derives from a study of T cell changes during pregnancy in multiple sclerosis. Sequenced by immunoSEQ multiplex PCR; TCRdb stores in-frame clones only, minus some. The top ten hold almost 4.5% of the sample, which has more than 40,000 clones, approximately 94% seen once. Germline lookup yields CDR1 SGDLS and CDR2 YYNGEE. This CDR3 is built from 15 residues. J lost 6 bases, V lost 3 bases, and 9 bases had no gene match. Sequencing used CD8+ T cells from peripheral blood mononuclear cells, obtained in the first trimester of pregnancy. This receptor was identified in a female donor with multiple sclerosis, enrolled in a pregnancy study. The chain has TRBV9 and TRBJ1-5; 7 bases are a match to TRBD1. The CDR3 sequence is CASSADTGAGQPQHF. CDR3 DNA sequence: TGTGCCAGCAGCGCCGATACAGGGGCGGGTCAGCCCCAGCATTTT.